This T cell receptor beta chain was recovered during a study of blood T cell repertoires in COVID-19. Across the whole study: Donors in the United States, Italy and Spain gave samples during acute or convalescent COVID-19. PBMCs, B-cell-depleted T cells, or T cells provided the cDNA or gDNA that made up the material.

Repertoires were generated with immunoSEQ multiplex PCR, while TCRdb's copy carries only in-frame clones and drops some. The sample consists of roughly 250,000 clones, approximately 86% of them appearing once. Of note for this clone: The sample has other DNA sequences that encode this CDR3 too.

The CDR3 covers 12 residues. V lost 0 bases and J lost 3, with 2 bases in between. Germline loops: CDR1 SGHRS, CDR2 YFSETQ. Grouping used clinical history reported by participants in a survey and questionnaire. The sample comprised PBMCs or T cells enriched from blood (not recorded which). This TCR derives from a woman in her thirties with acute COVID-19. The chain is built from TRBV5-1 and TRBJ2-3; D is ambiguous. CDR3 loop: CASSLATDTQYF. CDR3 nucleotides: TGCGCCAGCAGCTTGGCGACAGATACGCAGTATTTT. The whole variable domain, remainder taken from reference TRBV5-1 and TRBJ2-3, is KAGVTQTPRYLIKTRGQQVTLSCSPISGHRSVSWYQQTPGQGLQFLFEYFSETQRNKGNFPGRFSGRQFSNSRSEMNVSTLELGDSALYLCASSLATDTQYFGPGTRLTVL.